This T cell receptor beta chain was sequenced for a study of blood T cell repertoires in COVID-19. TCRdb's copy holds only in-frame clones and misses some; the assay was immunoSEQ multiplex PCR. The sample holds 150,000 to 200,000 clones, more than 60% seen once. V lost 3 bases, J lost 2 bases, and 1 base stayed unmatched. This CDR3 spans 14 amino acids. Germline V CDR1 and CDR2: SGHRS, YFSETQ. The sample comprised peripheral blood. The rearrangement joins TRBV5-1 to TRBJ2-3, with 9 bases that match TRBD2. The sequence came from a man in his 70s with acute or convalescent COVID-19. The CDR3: CASSWTSDTDTQYF. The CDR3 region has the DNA TGCGCCAGCAGCTGGACTAGCGACACAGATACGCAGTATTTT.